This T cell receptor beta chain was found in a study of T cell responses to AZD1222 COVID-19 vaccine. Study-wide points: Scientists sampled the repertoires only once the peak T cell response had passed. Reportedly, nearly half of unique spike TCRs recognized epitopes outside B.1.351/B.1.1.7 mutations. White British ancestry dominated among donors, who included more females, and clonal diversity was possibly underestimated.

V was trimmed by 4 bases and J by 3 bases, leaving 9 bases between them. The CDR3 runs to 13 residues. Germline loops: CDR1 SGHNT, CDR2 YENEEA. Sequenced by immunoSEQ multiplex PCR; TCRdb stores in-frame clones only, minus some. The sample lists around 140,000 clones; around 90% were seen once. Remarks on this clone: Antigen: not known.

This receptor was taken from an adult who received the AZD1222 COVID-19 vaccine. V is TRBV11-3 and J is TRBJ1-1, with D possibly TRBD1 on 5 matching bases. The specimen was peripheral blood, collected 28 days after the second AZD1222 dose. The CDR3 nucleotides are TGTGCCAGCAGCTCGGGGGGGTACACTGAAGCTTTCTTT. It codes for CASSSGGYTEAFF. Filled out from reference TRBV11-3 and TRBJ1-1, the complete variable domain reads EAGVVQSPRYKIIEKKQPVAFWCNPISGHNTLYWYLQNLGQGPELLIRYENEEAVDDSQLPKDRFSAERLKGVDSTLKIQPAELGDSAVYLCASSSGGYTEAFFGQGTRLTVV.